These T cell receptor beta chains were read from a single sample in a study of blood T cells in healthy people across ages. MiXCR, run by TCRdb on the 5' RACE reads, gives a single entry per CDR3 protein. The table has 700,000 to 800,000 distinct CDR3 sequences, about 40% seen once. Material for sequencing was blood. Every receptor here comes from a woman between 55 and 75 years old in good health. Both conserved end residues are part of each CDR3. A D gene is named only where the DNA matches it firmly. Expanded clones get a size class; other rows say once, few or many, or leave the size out.

clone size	V gene	J gene	D gene	CDR3 DNA	CDR3 protein
few	TRBV9	TRBJ1-2	.	TGTGCCAGCAGCGGACGGGTGAGGGACTATGGCTACACCTTC	CASSGRVRDYGYTF
.	TRBV5-1	TRBJ2-1	TRBD2	TGCGCCAGCAGCCCCAACGGGGGGGCCAGCAATGAGCAGTTCTTC	CASSPNGGASNEQFF
few	TRBV6-5	TRBJ2-7	TRBD2	TGTGCCAGCAGTTACTCGGGGACTAGCGCCTACGAGCAGTACTTC	CASSYSGTSAYEQYF
many	TRBV6-5	TRBJ2-7	.	TGTGCCAGCAGTTACGGCCCGAAAAGGGAGCAGTACTTC	CASSYGPKREQYF
once	TRBV27	TRBJ2-5	.	TGTCCCAGCAGTAAAACCCAACTAGGTCCGGAGACCCAGTACTTC	CPSSKTQLGPETQYF
.	TRBV30	TRBJ1-2	.	TGTGCCTGGAGTGTACAGGACGCCCCATTCTATGGCTACACCTTC	CAWSVQDAPFYGYTF
.	TRBV10-2	TRBJ2-5	.	TGCGCCAGCAGTAAGCCTGGACAGACCCAGTACTTC	CASSKPGQTQYF
.	TRBV2	TRBJ1-2	.	TGTGCCAGCACGCGGGAACAGGTTTATGGCTACACCTTC	CASTREQVYGYTF
.	TRBV7-3	TRBJ2-7	.	TGTGCCAGCAGCTTAGGGGCAACAGGGCAGTACTTC	CASSLGATGQYF
.	TRBV5-1	TRBJ1-1	.	TGCGCCAGCAGCTTGGATCAGGGTGGAAAGGGTTTCTTT	CASSLDQGGKGFF
.	TRBV18	TRBJ1-5	.	TGTGCCAGCTCACCTTCTACGGGGCCCCGAGGTCAGCCCCAGCATTTT	CASSPSTGPRGQPQHF
.	TRBV6-6	TRBJ2-1	.	TGTGCCAGCAGTTATGTCCAGGGCTCAGGCAATGAGCAGTTCTTC	CASSYVQGSGNEQFF
.	TRBV20-1	TRBJ2-6	TRBD1	TGCAGCGCCGGACAGGGGAGTTCCTCTGGGGCCAACGTCCTGACTTTC	CSAGQGSSSGANVLTF
.	TRBV29-1	TRBJ2-5	TRBD2	TGCAGCGTGAGGGCGGGGGGTCTCCAAGAGACCCAGTACTTC	CSVRAGGLQETQYF
.	TRBV29-1	TRBJ2-7	TRBD2	TGCAGCGTTGATCCCAGCGGGGGGGAAATTGAGCAGTACTTC	CSVDPSGGEIEQYF
.	TRBV6-6	TRBJ1-2	TRBD1	TGTGCCAGCAGTTACTCGGGGGGACAGGGAGTTAACTATGGCTACACCTTC	CASSYSGGQGVNYGYTF
.	TRBV3-1	TRBJ1-2	TRBD1	TGTGCCAGCAGCCCCTGGCCTAGACGTGGGACAGGTCTATACTATGGCTACACCTTC	CASSPWPRRGTGLYYGYTF
few	TRBV24-1	TRBJ2-5	.	TGTGCCACCAGTGATCCCCTAGACGAGACCCAGTACTTC	CATSDPLDETQYF
once	TRBV6-2/TRBV6-3	TRBJ2-3	.	TGTGCCAGCAGTCCCTATGTAGATACGCAGTATTTT	CASSPYVDTQYF
.	TRBV3-1	TRBJ2-1	TRBD2	TGTGCCAGCAGCCTAGAGGGACTAGCGGGAGCTAGCAGTTACAATGAGCAGTTCTTC	CASSLEGLAGASSYNEQFF
few	TRBV9	TRBJ2-3	TRBD1	TGTGCCAGCAGCCCCGTCGGGACAGGGGGACGCACTTACGGGGGAGACAGCACAGATACGCAGTATTTT	CASSPVGTGGRTYGGDSTDTQYF
.	TRBV29-1	TRBJ2-5	TRBD1	TGCAGCGTGATGGACAGGTTCGAGACCCAGTACTTC	CSVMDRFETQYF
.	TRBV29-1	TRBJ2-2	TRBD1	TGCAGCGTTCCCACATCCGGGACAGGGGAATTTAACACCGGGGAGCTGTTTTTT	CSVPTSGTGEFNTGELFF
.	TRBV5-4	TRBJ2-1	TRBD2	TGTGCCAGCAGCCCACGTAGCGGGCGCTCCTACAATGAGCAGTTCTTC	CASSPRSGRSYNEQFF
.	TRBV4-1	TRBJ1-5	.	TGCGCCAGCAGCCAAGATTTAGCCAGGAATCAGCCCCAGCATTTT	CASSQDLARNQPQHF
.	TRBV20-1	TRBJ2-2	TRBD2	TGCAGTGTAGAGGGGCTAGCGGGAGCTGGGAACACCGGGGAGCTGTTTTTT	CSVEGLAGAGNTGELFF
.	TRBV10-2	TRBJ2-7	.	TGCGCCAGCAGTGAGGGTTGGGCCTACGAGCAGTACTTC	CASSEGWAYEQYF
few	TRBV20-1	TRBJ2-1	TRBD2	TGCAGTCCGACTAGCGGGAAGGGAGAGCAGTTCTTC	CSPTSGKGEQFF
.	TRBV20-1	TRBJ2-7	TRBD2	TGCAGTGCCCCGGGACTAGCCAGTATTGACGAGCAGTACTTC	CSAPGLASIDEQYF
.	TRBV29-1	TRBJ2-7	.	TGCAGCGTTGTCATGAAGTCGGAGATGGGACCTTCCTACGAGCAGTACTTC	CSVVMKSEMGPSYEQYF
.	TRBV7-9	TRBJ2-7	.	TGTGCCAGCGGCCCGACTACCGATATAACCTACGAGCAGTACTTC	CASGPTTDITYEQYF
few	TRBV5-4	TRBJ2-3	.	TGTGCCAGCAGCTTGGCGGTTGGGGCGGACACAGATACGCAGTATTTT	CASSLAVGADTDTQYF
few	TRBV12-3/TRBV12-4	TRBJ1-1	.	TGTGCCAGCAGCCCTAGGACGGGTTGGAGCACTGAAGCTTTCTTT	CASSPRTGWSTEAFF
.	TRBV23-1	TRBJ2-5	TRBD1	TGCGCCAGCAGTCAACAGACAGGGTTCAAGACCCAGTACTTC	CASSQQTGFKTQYF
.	TRBV20-1	TRBJ1-5	.	TGCAGTGCTAGACAGACCCATCAGCCCCAGCATTTT	CSARQTHQPQHF
.	TRBV5-6	TRBJ2-1	TRBD2	TGTGCCAGCAGCCTCATTAGCGGGGGGGCTGACAATGAGCAGTTCTTC	CASSLISGGADNEQFF
.	TRBV11-2	TRBJ2-5	.	TGTGCCAGCAGCCTCCCGGAGACCCAGTACTTC	CASSLPETQYF
.	TRBV4-1	TRBJ2-6	.	TGCGCCAGCAGCCAAGGGGAGTCTGGGGCCAACGTCCTGACTTTC	CASSQGESGANVLTF
.	TRBV25-1	TRBJ1-1	TRBD1	TGTGCCAGCGCCCAACGACAGGGGGGCACTGAAGCTTTCTTT	CASAQRQGGTEAFF
.	TRBV20-1	TRBJ2-7	TRBD1	TGCAGTGCAGAAAAAACAGGGGCCGCCTACGAGCAGTACTTC	CSAEKTGAAYEQYF
.	TRBV14	TRBJ2-5	TRBD1	TGTGCCAGCAGCCAAGTCGGTGGGACAGGGGGGCAGCAGTACTTC	CASSQVGGTGGQQYF
few	TRBV20-1	TRBJ2-1	.	TGCAGTGCCTCAGACCTTAACAAGATAAATGAGCAGTTCTTC	CSASDLNKINEQFF
.	TRBV7-8	TRBJ2-7	TRBD1	TGTGCCAGCAGTCGAAACCGGGACAGGAGTTTTACTTACGAGCAGTACTTC	CASSRNRDRSFTYEQYF
.	TRBV7-3	TRBJ2-6	.	TGTGCCAGCAGCTTAGGGGGGATTTTCTACTCTGGGGCCAACGTCCTGACTTTC	CASSLGGIFYSGANVLTF
.	TRBV10-2	TRBJ1-1	.	TGCGCCAGCAGTGATGGGGACATGAACACTGAAGCTTTCTTT	CASSDGDMNTEAFF
once	TRBV10-3	TRBJ2-5	.	TGTGCCATCAGTGATCGGTTGAGGGAGACCCAGTACTTC	CAISDRLRETQYF
many	TRBV12-3/TRBV12-4	TRBJ2-5	TRBD2	TGTGCCAGCAGTGAGGGACTAGCGGGTGAGCAGTACTTC	CASSEGLAGEQYF
many	TRBV7-2	TRBJ2-1	TRBD1	TGTGCCAGCAGCTTAGGGGACAGAACCTACAATGAGCAGTTCTTC	CASSLGDRTYNEQFF
few	TRBV10-3	TRBJ2-5	TRBD2	TGTACCATCAGTGAGTCAAGAGCGACTAGCGGGAGTAGTCAAGAGACCCAGTACTTC	CTISESRATSGSSQETQYF
.	TRBV9	TRBJ2-1	TRBD1	TGTGCCAGCAGCGTCCAGGGGGCATGGGGCAATGAGCAGTTCTTC	CASSVQGAWGNEQFF
many	TRBV18	TRBJ2-5	.	TGTGCCAGCTCACCAGGAATCAACAGGTTAGATAAGCAAGAGACCCAGTACTTC	CASSPGINRLDKQETQYF
few	TRBV12-3/TRBV12-4	TRBJ1-2	TRBD1	TGTGCCAGCAGTTTAGTGCAGGGGGCTTACTATGGCTACACCTTC	CASSLVQGAYYGYTF
many	TRBV29-1	TRBJ2-3	TRBD2	TGCAGCGCCGGACTAGCGGGAGGGATAACAGATACGCAGTATTTT	CSAGLAGGITDTQYF
few	TRBV5-1	TRBJ2-3	.	TGCGCCAGCAGCTTGCTATCTTCTCCTAGCACAGATACGCAGTATTTT	CASSLLSSPSTDTQYF
.	TRBV3-1	TRBJ2-7	.	TGTGCCAGCAGCCAAGATCTGGGGTACCTCTCCTACAATGAGCAGTACTTC	CASSQDLGYLSYNEQYF